The present T cell receptor beta chain was sequenced within a study of T cells after posttransplantation cyclophosphamide. Germline V gene data show CDR1 as LNHDA and CDR2 as SQIVND (reference sequence). Trimming cost V 10 bases and J 6 bases; bases outside gene matches: 10. The CDR3 is made up of 13 amino acids. A marrow graft followed busulfan-fludarabine conditioning, with cyclophosphamide on days +3 and +4. Some clones are missing from TCRdb's copy, which holds only in-frame ones; the method was immunoSEQ multiplex PCR. The table includes around 17,000 clones, roughly nine tenths detected once. The input for sequencing was CD4+ T cells sorted from blood, taken after allogeneic stem cell transplant with posttransplant cyclophosphamide. The clonotype was recovered from a male patient aged 60 to 75 who received an allogeneic stem cell transplant from a related donor and was CMV-positive. Some T cells may be the graft donor's. The chain is built from TRBV19 and TRBJ1-2, with 8 bases that match TRBD1. The CDR3 spells CATSPDRVDGYTF. CDR3 DNA: TGTGCCACCTCCCCGGACAGGGTCGATGGCTACACCTTC.